This T cell receptor beta chain was found in a study of blood T cells in healthy people across ages. Study observations and caveats: Both higher diversity and more naive CD4+ cells marked long-lived donors when set against aged donors. The study lacked donor CMV status, which possibly confounded expanded clonotype changes.

Alongside a J-beta primer mix, a sample-barcoded 5' primer served in a second PCR lasting about 7 to 11 cycles. One entry per CDR3 protein, called by TCRdb with MiXCR from the 5' RACE reads. The sample yields about 1.5 million distinct CDR3 sequences, approximately 40% seen once. The CDR3 has 13 residues. The germline CDR1 and CDR2 sequences are LGHDT and YNNKEL (reference sequence). V was clipped by 4 bases and J by 8 bases; unmatched bases: 5. With respect to this clonotype: What it recognizes is unknown.

The sample was blood. The origin of this receptor is a woman under 30 in good health. V is TRBV3-1 and J is TRBJ1-2, with 9 bases identical to TRBD1. In DNA form, the CDR3 reads TGTGCCAGCAGCCGGGGACAGGGAATGGGCTACACCTTC. Amino acid sequence: CASSRGQGMGYTF. The full variable domain, in which reference TRBV3-1 and TRBJ1-2 provide the parts outside the CDR3, is DTAVSQTPKYLVTQMGNDKSIKCEQNLGHDTMYWYKQDSKKFLKIMFSYNNKELIINETVPNRFSPKSPDKAHLNLHINSLELGDSAVYFCASSRGQGMGYTFGSGTRLTVV.